The rows below give T cell receptor beta chains drawn from one sample of a study of blood T cell repertoires in COVID-19. Here immunoSEQ multiplex PCR was the method, and the copy in TCRdb shows in-frame clones only, minus some. This table holds roughly 120,000 clones, approximately 85% found once. Material for sequencing was peripheral blood. Source of these receptors: a human donor in a cohort sampled during active COVID-19. The CDR3 runs from the conserved cysteine through the conserved F or W. D genes are given only for firm matches. The size field is filled for only some rows; it gives once, few, many or a size class.

>TRBJ1-6|TRBV6-5|.|TRBD1
TGTGCCAGCAGCTTCGGACAGGGAATCAATTCACCCCTCCACTTT
CASSFGQGINSPLHF
>TRBJ2-1|TRBV28|.|.
TGTGCCAGCAGTCTCCCGGGCTCCTACAATGAGCAGTTCTTC
CASSLPGSYNEQFF
>TRBJ1-1|TRBV28|.|.
TGTGCCAGCAGTTTAGGCCGGGGAAACACTGAAGCTTTCTTT
CASSLGRGNTEAFF
>TRBJ1-2|TRBV3-1/TRBV3-2|.|.
TGTGCCAGCAGCCAAGAGGGGAGGACCTATGGCTACACCTTC
CASSQEGRTYGYTF
>TRBJ2-3|TRBV3-1/TRBV3-2|once|TRBD1
TGTGCCAGCAGCCAAGGAACAGGGGGCGCGGCAGATACGCAGTATTTT
CASSQGTGGAADTQYF
>TRBJ1-5|TRBV18|.|.
TGTGCCAGCTCACCAACGGGGTACGGGCCCCAGCATTTT
CASSPTGYGPQHF
>TRBJ1-6|TRBV2|.|.
TGTGCCAGCAGTAATCAGGGGTACAATTCACCCCTCCACTTT
CASSNQGYNSPLHF
>TRBJ2-3|TRBV5-5|.|TRBD2
TGTGCCAGCAGCTTCCTAGCGGACCTCACAGATACGCAGTATTTT
CASSFLADLTDTQYF
>TRBJ2-2|TRBV5-1|.|.
TGCGCCAGCAGCTTCCTAGCGAACACCGGGGAGCTGTTTTTT
CASSFLANTGELFF
>TRBJ2-7|TRBV19|.|.
TGTGCCAGTAGTCCAGGGATCGAGCAGTACTTC
CASSPGIEQYF